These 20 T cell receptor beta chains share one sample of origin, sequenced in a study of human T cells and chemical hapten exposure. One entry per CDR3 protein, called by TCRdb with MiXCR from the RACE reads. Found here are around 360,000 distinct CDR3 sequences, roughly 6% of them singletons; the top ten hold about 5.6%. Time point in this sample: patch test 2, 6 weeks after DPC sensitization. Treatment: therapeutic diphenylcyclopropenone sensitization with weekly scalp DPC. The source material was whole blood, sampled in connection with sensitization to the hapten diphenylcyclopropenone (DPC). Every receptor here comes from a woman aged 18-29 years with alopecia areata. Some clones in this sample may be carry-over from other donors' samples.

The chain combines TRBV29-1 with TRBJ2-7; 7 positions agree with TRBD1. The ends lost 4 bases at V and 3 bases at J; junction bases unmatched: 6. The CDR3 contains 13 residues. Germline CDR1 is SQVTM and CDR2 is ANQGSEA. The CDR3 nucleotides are TGCAGCGTTGTACAGGGGCCCTACTACGAGCAGTACTTC. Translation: CSVVQGPYYEQYF.

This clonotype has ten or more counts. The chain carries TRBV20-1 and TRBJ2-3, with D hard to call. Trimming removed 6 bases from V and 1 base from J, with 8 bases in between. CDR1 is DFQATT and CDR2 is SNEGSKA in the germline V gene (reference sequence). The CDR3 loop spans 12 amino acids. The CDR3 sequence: CSAGPRTDTQYF. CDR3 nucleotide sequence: TGCAGTGCCGGGCCCCGCACAGATACGCAGTATTTT.

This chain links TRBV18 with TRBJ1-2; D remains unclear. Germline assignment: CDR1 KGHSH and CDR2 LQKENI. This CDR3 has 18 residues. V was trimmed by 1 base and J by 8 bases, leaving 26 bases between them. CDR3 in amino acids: CASSPRDKGGHIKLGYTF. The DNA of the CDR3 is TGTGCCAGCTCACCACGGGATAAAGGCGGTCATATAAAGCTAGGCTACACCTTC. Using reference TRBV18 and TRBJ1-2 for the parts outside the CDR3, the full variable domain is NAGVMQNPRHLVRRRGQEARLRCSPMKGHSHVYWYRQLPEEGLKFMVYLQKENIIDESGMPKERFSAEFPKEGPSILRIQQVVRGDSAAYFCASSPRDKGGHIKLGYTFGSGTRLTVV.

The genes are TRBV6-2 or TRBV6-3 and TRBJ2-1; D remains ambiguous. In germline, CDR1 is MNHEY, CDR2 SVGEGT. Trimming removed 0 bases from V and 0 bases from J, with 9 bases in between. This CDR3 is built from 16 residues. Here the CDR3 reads CASSYSARRSYNEQFF. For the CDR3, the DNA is TGTGCCAGCAGTTACTCTGCTAGACGCTCCTACAATGAGCAGTTCTTC.

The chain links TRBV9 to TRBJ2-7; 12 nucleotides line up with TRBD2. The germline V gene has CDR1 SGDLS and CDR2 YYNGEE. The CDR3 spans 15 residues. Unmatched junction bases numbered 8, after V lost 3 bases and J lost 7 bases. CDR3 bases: TGTGCCAGCAGCGGGTGGACTAGCGGGGTGGAAGAGCAGTACTTC. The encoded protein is CASSGWTSGVEEQYF. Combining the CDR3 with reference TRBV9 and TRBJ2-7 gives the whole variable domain DSGVTQTPKHLITATGQRVTLRCSPRSGDLSVYWYQQSLDQGLQFLIQYYNGEERAKGNILERFSAQQFPDLHSELNLSSLELGDSALYFCASSGWTSGVEEQYFGPGTRLTVT.

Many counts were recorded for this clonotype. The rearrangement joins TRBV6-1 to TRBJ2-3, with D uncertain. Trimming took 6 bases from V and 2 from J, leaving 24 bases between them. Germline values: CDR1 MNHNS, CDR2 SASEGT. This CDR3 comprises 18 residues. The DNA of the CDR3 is TGTGCCAGCAGGGCGTTCTTCGATTTCGGCAGTCACACAGATACGCAGTATTTT. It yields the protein CASRAFFDFGSHTDTQYF.

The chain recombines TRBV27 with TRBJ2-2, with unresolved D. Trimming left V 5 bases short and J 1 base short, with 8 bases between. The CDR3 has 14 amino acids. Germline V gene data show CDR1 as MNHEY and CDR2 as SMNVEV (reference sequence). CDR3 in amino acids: CASSPNRNTGELFF. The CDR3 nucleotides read TGTGCCAGCAGTCCGAACAGGAACACCGGGGAGCTGTTTTTT.

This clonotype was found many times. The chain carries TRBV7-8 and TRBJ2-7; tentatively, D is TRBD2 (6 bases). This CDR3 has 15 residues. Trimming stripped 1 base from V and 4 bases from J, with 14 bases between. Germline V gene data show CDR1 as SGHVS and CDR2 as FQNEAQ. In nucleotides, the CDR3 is TGTGCCAGCAGCTTAGAGGAGGGAATGGGGTACGAGCAGTACTTC. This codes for CASSLEEGMGYEQYF.

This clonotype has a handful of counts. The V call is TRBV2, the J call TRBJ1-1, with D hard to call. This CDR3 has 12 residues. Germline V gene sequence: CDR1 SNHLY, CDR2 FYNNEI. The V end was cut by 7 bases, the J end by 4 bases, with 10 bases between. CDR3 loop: CASTPYGTEAFF. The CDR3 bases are TGTGCCAGCACCCCATATGGCACTGAAGCTTTCTTT.

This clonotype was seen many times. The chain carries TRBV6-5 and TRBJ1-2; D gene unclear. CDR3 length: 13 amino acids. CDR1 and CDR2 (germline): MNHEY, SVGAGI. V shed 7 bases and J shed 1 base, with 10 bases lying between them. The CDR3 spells CASKLDGNYGYTF. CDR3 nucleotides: TGTGCCAGCAAATTGGACGGTAACTATGGCTACACCTTC.

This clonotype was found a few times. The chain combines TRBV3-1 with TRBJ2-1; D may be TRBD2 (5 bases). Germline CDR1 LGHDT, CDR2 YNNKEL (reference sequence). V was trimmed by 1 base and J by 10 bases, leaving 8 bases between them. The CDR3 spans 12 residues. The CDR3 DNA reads TGTGCCAGCAGCCAAGCGTCGGGAGAGCAGTTCTTC. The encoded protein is CASSQASGEQFF.

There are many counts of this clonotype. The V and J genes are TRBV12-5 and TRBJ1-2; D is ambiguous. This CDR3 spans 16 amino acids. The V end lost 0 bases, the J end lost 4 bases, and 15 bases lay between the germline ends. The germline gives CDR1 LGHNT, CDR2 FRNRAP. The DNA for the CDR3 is TGTGCTAGTGGTTTGGTCCACAGTTCAGTGGGCTATGGCTACACCTTC. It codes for CASGLVHSSVGYGYTF.

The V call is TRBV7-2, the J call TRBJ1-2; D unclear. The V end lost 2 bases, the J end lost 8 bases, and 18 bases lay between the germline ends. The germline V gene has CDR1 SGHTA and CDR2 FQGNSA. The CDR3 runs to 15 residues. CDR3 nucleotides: TGTGCCAGCAGCTTATCGGCGGGTCCACGGGCGGGCTACACCTTC. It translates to CASSLSAGPRAGYTF.

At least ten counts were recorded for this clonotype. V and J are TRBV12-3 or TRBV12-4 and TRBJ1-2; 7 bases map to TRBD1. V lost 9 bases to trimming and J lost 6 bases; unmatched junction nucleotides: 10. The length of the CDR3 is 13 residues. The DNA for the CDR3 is TGTGCCAGTAGAGGAGGGGGCGCAAATGGCTACACCTTC. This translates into CASRGGGANGYTF.

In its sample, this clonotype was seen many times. The CDR3: CSVELVGTEYGYTF. CDR3 DNA sequence: TGCAGCGTCGAACTCGTCGGGACAGAGTATGGCTACACCTTC. V usage is TRBV29-1 and J usage is TRBJ1-2; 7 nucleotides line up with TRBD1. V lost 6 bases and J lost 5; bases outside the gene matches: 12. Germline V lookup: CDR1 SQVTM, CDR2 ANQGSEA. This CDR3 contains 14 residues. The variable domain in full, completed from reference TRBV29-1 and TRBJ1-2, reads SAVISQKPSRDICQRGTSLTIQCQVDSQVTMMFWYRQQPGQSLTLIATANQGSEATYESGFVIDKFPISRPNLTFSTLTVSNMSPEDSSIYLCSVELVGTEYGYTFGSGTRLTVV.

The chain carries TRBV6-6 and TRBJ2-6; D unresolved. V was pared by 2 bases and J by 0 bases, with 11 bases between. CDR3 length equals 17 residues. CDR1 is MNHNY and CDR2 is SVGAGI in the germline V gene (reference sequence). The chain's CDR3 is CASSYRQDVSGANVLTF. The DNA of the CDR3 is TGTGCCAGCAGTTACCGGCAGGATGTCTCTGGGGCCAACGTCCTGACTTTC.

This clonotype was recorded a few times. This CDR3 is CASSSLGYNEQFF. In nucleotides, the CDR3 is TGTGCCAGCAGTTCCCTTGGGTACAATGAGCAGTTCTTC. The chain has TRBV12-3 or TRBV12-4 and TRBJ2-1; D gene unclear. This CDR3 comprises 13 residues. Between the trimmed V and J ends, which lost 4 bases and 4 bases, there was a span of 8 bases.

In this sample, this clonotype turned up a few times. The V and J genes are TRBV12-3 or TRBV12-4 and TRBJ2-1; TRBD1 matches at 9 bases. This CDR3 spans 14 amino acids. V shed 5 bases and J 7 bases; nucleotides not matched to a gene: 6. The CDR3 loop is CASSPGTGRNEQFF. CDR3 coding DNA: TGTGCCAGCAGTCCGGGGACAGGGAGGAATGAGCAGTTCTTC.

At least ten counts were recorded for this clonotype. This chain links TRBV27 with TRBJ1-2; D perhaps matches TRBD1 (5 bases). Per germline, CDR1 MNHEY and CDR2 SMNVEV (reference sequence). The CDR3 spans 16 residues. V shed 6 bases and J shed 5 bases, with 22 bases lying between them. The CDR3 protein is CASSRGERGLPYGYTF. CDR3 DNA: TGTGCCAGCAGCCGTGGGGAAAGGGGTCTACCTTATGGCTACACCTTC.

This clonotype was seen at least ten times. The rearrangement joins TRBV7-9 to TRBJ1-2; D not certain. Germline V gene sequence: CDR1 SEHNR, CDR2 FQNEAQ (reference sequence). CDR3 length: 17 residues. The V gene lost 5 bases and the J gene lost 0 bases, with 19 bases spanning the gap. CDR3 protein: CASSQISNRWANYGYTF. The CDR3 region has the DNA TGTGCCAGCAGCCAAATTTCGAACCGGTGGGCTAACTATGGCTACACCTTC.